Listed below are T cell receptor beta chains from one sample, sequenced in a study of shared clonotypes between healthy human individuals. TCRdb's table, derived via immunoSEQ multiplex PCR, lists solely in-frame clones and lacks some. The table shows about 680,000 clones, with 73% occurring only once. The material sequenced was memory CD4+ T cells sorted from blood. Receptor source: a woman aged 25 to 39 in good health. Both conserved end residues are part of each CDR3. D genes are given only for firm matches. Rows may omit the clone size; those that give it use once, few, many or a size class.

D gene: NA
J gene: TRBJ2-7
V gene: TRBV7-8
clone size: NA
CDR3 protein: CASSLGAGHEQYF
CDR3 DNA: TGTGCCAGCAGCTTAGGCGCCGGCCACGAGCAGTACTTC

D gene: TRBD1
J gene: TRBJ2-5
V gene: TRBV19
clone size: few
CDR3 protein: CASSMRGQGFGQETQYF
CDR3 DNA: TGTGCCAGTAGTATGAGGGGACAGGGGTTCGGCCAAGAGACCCAGTACTTC

D gene: TRBD1
J gene: TRBJ1-4
V gene: TRBV27
clone size: NA
CDR3 protein: CASSANSFRQGGNEKLFF
CDR3 DNA: TGTGCCAGCAGTGCCAACAGCTTTAGACAGGGCGGGAATGAAAAACTGTTTTTT

D gene: NA
J gene: TRBJ1-5
V gene: TRBV7-9
clone size: NA
CDR3 protein: CASSLVHKTGTQQPQHF
CDR3 DNA: TGTGCCAGCAGCTTAGTACACAAAACTGGTACACAACAGCCCCAGCATTTT

D gene: TRBD2
J gene: TRBJ2-7
V gene: TRBV9
clone size: NA
CDR3 protein: CASSVGGTSGAYEQYF
CDR3 DNA: TGTGCCAGCAGCGTAGGAGGAACTAGCGGTGCCTACGAGCAGTACTTC

D gene: NA
J gene: TRBJ2-7
V gene: TRBV5-4
clone size: NA
CDR3 protein: CASSLGVGRDLYEQYF
CDR3 DNA: TGTGCCAGCAGCTTGGGGGTGGGGCGGGACCTCTACGAGCAGTACTTC

D gene: NA
J gene: TRBJ2-1
V gene: TRBV15
clone size: NA
CDR3 protein: CATSRDFGGIAYNEQFF
CDR3 DNA: TGTGCCACCAGCAGAGACTTTGGGGGGATTGCCTACAATGAGCAGTTCTTC

D gene: NA
J gene: TRBJ1-2
V gene: TRBV6-5
clone size: NA
CDR3 protein: CASSYGEIGLGYTF
CDR3 DNA: TGTGCCAGCAGTTACGGGGAAATCGGACTTGGCTACACCTTC

D gene: TRBD1
J gene: TRBJ1-2
V gene: TRBV28
clone size: NA
CDR3 protein: CASRTGTGFGFNYGYTF
CDR3 DNA: TGTGCCAGCAGGACCGGGACAGGGTTTGGGTTTAACTATGGCTACACCTTC

D gene: TRBD1
J gene: TRBJ2-7
V gene: TRBV28
clone size: NA
CDR3 protein: CASLAQGAPSYEQYF
CDR3 DNA: TGTGCCAGTTTAGCCCAGGGGGCTCCTTCCTACGAGCAGTACTTC

D gene: TRBD1
J gene: TRBJ2-7
V gene: TRBV4-1
clone size: NA
CDR3 protein: CASSQGQGNLRYEQYF
CDR3 DNA: TGCGCCAGCAGCCAGGGACAGGGGAACCTCAGGTACGAGCAGTACTTC

D gene: TRBD2
J gene: TRBJ2-7
V gene: TRBV10-3
clone size: once
CDR3 protein: CAISPGLAADRAREQYF
CDR3 DNA: TGTGCCATCAGTCCGGGACTAGCGGCCGATAGGGCTCGCGAGCAGTACTTC

D gene: TRBD1
J gene: TRBJ1-2
V gene: TRBV28
clone size: NA
CDR3 protein: CASSLSRGRGYTF
CDR3 DNA: TGTGCCAGCAGTTTGTCCAGGGGGCGAGGCTACACCTTC

D gene: TRBD1
J gene: TRBJ1-1
V gene: TRBV29-1
clone size: NA
CDR3 protein: CSVIRTGNTEAFF
CDR3 DNA: TGCAGCGTTATCAGGACAGGGAACACTGAAGCTTTCTTT

D gene: TRBD1
J gene: TRBJ2-5
V gene: TRBV4-1
clone size: NA
CDR3 protein: CASSPTGTAKGETQYF
CDR3 DNA: TGCGCCAGCAGCCCGACCGGGACAGCAAAAGGGGAGACCCAGTACTTC

D gene: NA
J gene: TRBJ1-1
V gene: TRBV6-5
clone size: NA
CDR3 protein: CASSTGFSVNTEAFF
CDR3 DNA: TGTGCCAGCAGCACAGGGTTTTCGGTGAACACTGAAGCTTTCTTT

D gene: TRBD2
J gene: TRBJ2-7
V gene: TRBV28
clone size: NA
CDR3 protein: CASSPGGAGGSYEQYF
CDR3 DNA: TGTGCCAGCAGTCCCGGGGGAGCGGGAGGATCCTACGAGCAGTACTTC

D gene: TRBD1
J gene: TRBJ1-4
V gene: TRBV28
clone size: NA
CDR3 protein: CASRQGPLEKLFF
CDR3 DNA: TGTGCCAGCAGACAGGGGCCTCTAGAAAAACTGTTTTTT

D gene: NA
J gene: TRBJ1-1
V gene: TRBV4-2
clone size: NA
CDR3 protein: CASSQESRTNTEAFF
CDR3 DNA: TGTGCCAGCAGCCAAGAGAGTCGAACCAACACTGAAGCTTTCTTT

D gene: NA
J gene: TRBJ1-2
V gene: TRBV27
clone size: few
CDR3 protein: CASSQSSGVGYTF
CDR3 DNA: TGTGCCAGCAGCCAAAGCTCAGGGGTCGGCTACACCTTC

D gene: TRBD1
J gene: TRBJ1-1
V gene: TRBV2
clone size: NA
CDR3 protein: CASSDYPPGQVATEAFF
CDR3 DNA: TGTGCCAGCAGTGATTACCCCCCGGGACAGGTGGCCACTGAAGCTTTCTTT

D gene: TRBD2
J gene: TRBJ2-3
V gene: TRBV29-1
clone size: few
CDR3 protein: CSVEGGASGSADTQYF
CDR3 DNA: TGCAGCGTTGAAGGCGGGGCTAGCGGGAGTGCTGATACGCAGTATTTT

D gene: TRBD2
J gene: TRBJ2-1
V gene: TRBV5-8
clone size: NA
CDR3 protein: CASSLMARASGGYNEQFF
CDR3 DNA: TGTGCCAGCAGCTTGATGGCTCGGGCTAGCGGGGGGTACAATGAGCAGTTCTTC

D gene: NA
J gene: TRBJ2-7
V gene: TRBV5-1
clone size: NA
CDR3 protein: CASSRPETNYEQYF
CDR3 DNA: TGCGCCAGCAGCCGCCCCGAGACAAACTACGAGCAGTACTTC

D gene: TRBD2
J gene: TRBJ2-1
V gene: TRBV15
clone size: NA
CDR3 protein: CATSRDLAGGMNEQFF
CDR3 DNA: TGTGCCACCAGCAGAGATCTAGCGGGAGGGATGAATGAGCAGTTCTTC

D gene: NA
J gene: TRBJ1-2
V gene: TRBV5-1
clone size: NA
CDR3 protein: CASSLERGIGYTF
CDR3 DNA: TGCGCCAGCAGCTTGGAAAGAGGGATCGGCTACACCTTC